The 10 T cell receptor beta chains in this list originate from one sample, sequenced in a study of blood T cell repertoires in COVID-19. Profiling relied on immunoSEQ multiplex PCR, and the TCRdb table lists in-frame clones only, not all of them. The sample includes approximately 150,000 clones, 82% of them seen just once. Sample: PBMCs or T cells enriched from blood (not recorded which). The source is a man aged 60 to 69 who had recovered from COVID-19.

J is TRBJ1-3 and V is TRBV7-2; D is perhaps TRBD1 (6 bases). Looked up from germline, CDR1 is SGHTA and CDR2 is FQGNSA. The CDR3 is 15 residues long. The V end was cut by 2 bases, the J end by 3 bases, with 11 bases between. In DNA, the CDR3 is TGTGCCAGCAGCTTACCTCGCAGGGGTGGAAACACCATATATTTT. It encodes CASSLPRRGGNTIYF.

The genes are TRBV5-6 and TRBJ2-5; tentatively, D is TRBD2 (5 bases). The germline V and J ends were trimmed by 1 base and 5 bases, with 18 bases remaining between them. The CDR3 is made up of 16 amino acids. Germline values: CDR1 SGHDT, CDR2 YYEEEE. The CDR3 here is CASSLPRGTPPETQYF. The CDR3 coding sequence is TGTGCCAGCAGCTTGCCACGGGGTACCCCCCCGGAGACCCAGTACTTC.

The rearrangement links TRBV19 to TRBJ2-1; 10 bases map to TRBD1. CDR3 size: 17 residues. Germline lookup yields CDR1 LNHDA and CDR2 SQIVND (reference sequence). Losses at the gene ends were 8 bases for V and 0 bases for J; bases not matched to a gene: 10. CDR3 sequence reads: CASWSGQGGSSYNEQFF. CDR3 DNA: TGTGCCAGTTGGAGTGGACAGGGGGGAAGCTCCTACAATGAGCAGTTCTTC.

This clone was detected only once. The J gene is TRBJ2-7, the V gene TRBV29-1; 7 bases are a match to TRBD1. CDR3 size: 15 residues. Germline trimming cut 4 bases from V and 0 bases from J; bases unmatched to any gene: 9. Looked up from germline, CDR1 is SQVTM and CDR2 is ANQGSEA. The CDR3 loop reads CSVVFLGTVSYEQYF. The DNA for the CDR3 is TGCAGCGTTGTGTTCCTCGGGACAGTCTCCTACGAGCAGTACTTC.

This clone was counted at least ten times. V and J are TRBV5-1 and TRBJ1-1, with TRBD1 as a possible D gene (6 bases). Per the germline V gene, CDR1 is SGHRS and CDR2 is YFSETQ. This CDR3 spans 13 amino acids. Trimming pared 3 bases from V and 4 bases from J, leaving 10 bases between. This CDR3 reads CASSSGRGTEAFF. The DNA for the CDR3 is TGCGCCAGCAGCTCTGGCAGGGGCACTGAAGCTTTCTTT.

The genes are TRBV2 and TRBJ1-6, with TRBD1 identical over 8 bases. V shed 4 bases, J shed 10 bases, and the junction held 6 bases outside the gene matches. This CDR3 has 14 residues. Germline V gene sequence: CDR1 SNHLY, CDR2 FYNNEI. The CDR3 loop is CASSGTGRGSPLHF. The CDR3, as DNA: TGTGCCAGCAGTGGGACAGGGAGGGGATCACCCCTCCACTTT.

V usage is TRBV18 and J usage is TRBJ2-1; tentative D call: TRBD1 (6 bases). Trimming stripped 0 bases from V and 7 bases from J, with 10 bases between. CDR3 size: 14 residues. Looked up from germline, CDR1 is KGHSH and CDR2 is LQKENI. The CDR3 DNA reads as TGTGCCAGCTCACCACCGGGCAGGGGTAATGAGCAGTTCTTC. Amino acid sequence: CASSPPGRGNEQFF.

The J gene is TRBJ1-1, the V gene TRBV27; TRBD1 is a possible D gene (6 bases). The CDR3 is made up of 15 amino acids. Trimming shortened V by 7 bases and J by 3 bases, and 18 bases separated the two germline ends. Looked up from germline, CDR1 is MNHEY and CDR2 is SMNVEV (reference sequence). CDR3 amino acids: CASNPQGTGHTEAFF. The CDR3 bases are TGTGCCAGCAACCCACAGGGAACGGGGCACACTGAAGCTTTCTTT.

The genes are TRBV10-3 and TRBJ1-6, with a tentative D call TRBD1 (5 bases). This CDR3 is built from 15 residues. Germline lookup yields CDR1 ENHRY and CDR2 SYGVKD. V lost 0 bases and J lost 10, with 13 bases in between. As DNA, the CDR3 is TGTGCCATCAGTGAGTCGGGTCAGGGAGGCTCACCCCTCCACTTT. Protein sequence: CAISESGQGGSPLHF.

J is TRBJ1-2 and V is TRBV25-1; 10 nucleotides match TRBD1. The V gene end was trimmed by 6 bases and the J gene end by 8 bases; junction bases not matched to a gene: 12. The germline gives CDR1 MGHDK, CDR2 SYGVNS. The CDR3 is made up of 15 amino acids. The CDR3 DNA reads as TGTGCCAGCAGGGGGGACAGGGGTTTTCGAGGAGGCTACACCTTC. It specifies CASRGDRGFRGGYTF.